This T cell receptor (beta chain) appears in the sequencing data of a study of siplizumab effects on memory and regulatory T cells. General study results and limits: Proliferating Tregs in siplizumab cultures were never verified as suppressive. Among sequences traceable to unstimulated CD4+ memory cells, alloreactive ones were significantly reduced by siplizumab. Apparently more diverse than memory cells, naive T cells also seemed major alloresponse contributors. Naive or memory phenotype was unassignable for roughly 80-96% of proliferating CD4+ or CD8+ clones.

The protocol was immunoSEQ multiplex PCR, while the TCRdb copy is restricted to in-frame clones and leaves out a portion. The repertoire consists of over 95,000 clones, with roughly 95% occurring once and the leading ten covering around 0.16%. This clone has a single count. Its antigen is still unknown. CDR3 length: 16 amino acids. Germline V lookup: CDR1 LNHDA, CDR2 SQIVND (reference sequence). Trimming pared 8 bases from V and 2 bases from J, leaving 22 bases between. This rearrangement joins TRBV19 to TRBJ2-7; no clear D. This receptor was taken from a human donor in good health. The sequencing input was non-Treg CD4+ T cells sorted from blood. The CDR3 DNA follows: TGTGCCAGTCGCATTAGCCGTACTTACCCTACCTACGAGCAGTACTTC. Translated: CASRISRTYPTYEQYF.